This T cell receptor beta chain comes out of a study of tumor and adjacent non-tumor tissue in lung cancer (dated by TCRdb to the late 2010s). Regarding the study in general: The cohort included more than 9 adenocarcinoma, 2 squamous cell carcinoma and 1 small cell lung cancer patients. Among the approximately 15 patients, ages ranged from roughly 30 to 76 years, approximately 10 were men and 5 were women, and disease was TNM stage I to III. Sequencing produced 125,075,908 productive TCRbeta reads in total, an average of about 4.5 million reads per sample. The study compared bulk TCRbeta repertoires between lung tumor tissue and matched distant non-tumor lung tissue from fewer than 18 lung cancer patients. A few dozen paired specimens, one tumor and one normal lung sample per patient, were profiled by TCRbeta CDR3 sequencing. On the study overall, not on this receptor specifically: TCR diversity was significantly higher in younger patients, and greater tumor TCR diversity was associated with shorter overall survival and shorter disease-free survival. The top 100 clones accounted for a significantly larger cumulative portion of the repertoire in normal lung than in tumor tissue. Because peripheral blood was not sequenced, the blood TCRbeta repertoires of the lung cancer patients in the study went unexamined. The methods do not name the sequencing platform or mention unique molecular identifiers. Tumor tissue showed significantly greater TCR diversity (inverse Simpson) than normal lung tissue (approximately 400 vs 170, P = 0.0075, Mann-Whitney U test). Only around 16 patients were in the cohort, and the authors stated that larger samples and more detailed clinical data are needed.

The CDR3 covers 14 residues, taking in both the cysteine and the phenylalanine. Solely the CDR3 DNA is kept, with 42 bases framed from the first base. V and J are trimmed by 4 bases and 7 bases, and the gene matches miss 10 bases of the junction. CDR1 and CDR2, per the germline V gene (reference sequence), are GTSNPN and SVGIG. RNA was extracted from bulk unsorted tissue and checked for quality with a NanoDrop ND-1000 and an Agilent 2100. Donors were newly diagnosed lung cancer patients admitted for thoracic surgery in China between August and November 2014, without prior chemotherapy. The study excluded patients who had received radiotherapy or chemotherapy before or who had another cancer at the same time. Surgical tissue pieces of about 1-2.1 cm3 were preserved in RNAlater solution and were kept at -80 degrees C until use. Turning to this clonotype: Its cognate antigen has yet to be identified. This may arise from a read error, as a much more abundant clone is one base away.

Library generation was performed with multiplex PCR. The sequencing machine was an Illumina HiSeq 2500. TCRbeta libraries were constructed through three rounds of nested PCR with primers (Table S4) according to protocols adapted from ARM-PCR. Before sequencing, PCR products of 200-500 bp were excised from the gel and purified with the QIAquick gel extraction kit. On the authors' methods: Trimmomatic was used to clean the reads, FLASH was used to merge the reads into complete CDR3 sequences, and MiTCR was used to assign the reads to V(D)J germline segments. VDJtools was used to compute clonal diversity as the inverse Simpson's index. A read counted as productive if the sequence was in-frame and lacked a premature stop codon. TCRdb redid the processing of the public reads, applying fastp at Q25 and MiXCR, and retained in-frame beta chains. Here each entry gathers all rows of one CDR3 protein and keeps the most common genes and DNA. What appears here as the V and J calls and clone size reflects TCRdb's work, not the paper's. A total of roughly 140,000 distinct CDR3 sequences appear in this sample, around 61% of them only once. The ten largest account for 18% of the sample.

This sequence originates from a man in his sixties with small cell lung cancer. The chain is made from TRBV30 and TRBJ2-1, with 7 junctional bases fitting TRBD2. Sequencing was performed on lung tumor tissue. This receptor carries the CDR3 CAWTTSAFGNEQFF. The DNA is TGTGCCTGGACTACTAGCGCGTTTGGGAATGAGCAGTTCTTC.